This T cell receptor beta chain was identified in a study of cytomegalovirus exposure and HLA in healthy donors. Per germline, CDR1 SGHRS and CDR2 YFSETQ. CDR3 length: 16 amino acids. A multiplex PCR was run with 60 Vbeta primers and 13 Jbeta primers. Generated by immunoSEQ multiplex PCR, the TCRdb table keeps only in-frame clones and is missing some. This sample has 180,000 or so clones, with around three quarters found just once. As concerns this clone: The junction shows a germline mismatch at one end, possibly a read error.

Sequenced input: PBMCs. The gene calls are TRBV5-1 and TRBJ2-3; 7 nucleotides agree with TRBD2. This receptor was obtained from a woman aged 25 to 39 in good health and CMV-seronegative. The CDR3 sequence: CVSSLGLADSTDTQYF. The CDR3 bases are TGCGTCAGCAGCTTGGGGCTAGCGGATAGCACAGATACGCAGTATTTT.